This T cell receptor (beta chain) stems from a study of blood T cell repertoires in COVID-19. With V trimmed by 2 bases and J by 5 bases, 4 bases remained unmatched. This CDR3 is built from 14 residues. CDR1 SNHLY and CDR2 FYNNEI come from the germline V gene. This clone was recorded only once. Clones were sequenced by immunoSEQ multiplex PCR, and TCRdb holds only the in-frame ones, with some missing. The sample includes about 320,000 clones, 75% to 90% seen only once; the top ten take approximately 5.2%. V gene TRBV2 combines with J gene TRBJ2-7; 9 nucleotides match TRBD2. This TCR derives from a man between 60 and 75 years old who had recovered from COVID-19. The sequencing sample was made of PBMCs or T cells enriched from blood (not recorded which). The CDR3, as DNA: TGTGCCAGCAGTGAATTGCGGGGGGGCGACGAGCAGTACTTC. It specifies CASSELRGGDEQYF.